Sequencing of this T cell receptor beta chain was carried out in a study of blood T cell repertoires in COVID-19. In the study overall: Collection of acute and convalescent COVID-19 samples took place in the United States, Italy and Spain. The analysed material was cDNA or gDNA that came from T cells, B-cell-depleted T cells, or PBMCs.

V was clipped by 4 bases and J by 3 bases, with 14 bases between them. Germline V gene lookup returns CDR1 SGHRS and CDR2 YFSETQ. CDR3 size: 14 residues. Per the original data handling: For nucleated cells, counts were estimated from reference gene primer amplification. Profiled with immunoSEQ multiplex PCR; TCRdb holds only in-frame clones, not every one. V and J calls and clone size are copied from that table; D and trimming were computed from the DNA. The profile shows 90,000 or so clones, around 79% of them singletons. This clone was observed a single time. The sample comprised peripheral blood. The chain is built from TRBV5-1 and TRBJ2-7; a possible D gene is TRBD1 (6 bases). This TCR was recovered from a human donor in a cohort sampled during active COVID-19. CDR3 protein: CASSLIRGRYEQYF. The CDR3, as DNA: TGCGCCAGCAGCCTAATCAGGGGTCGCTACGAGCAGTACTTC.